This T cell receptor beta chain was sequenced for a study of blood T cells in healthy people across ages. Turning to the study itself: Through template switching, about one barcoded beta molecule was captured per two T cells, as measured in model experiments.

A second about 6 to 11 cycle PCR used barcoded and J-beta primers. Using its own MiXCR run on the 5' RACE reads, TCRdb lists one record per CDR3 protein. Of 1.5 million to 2 million distinct CDR3 sequences listed, about 50% were seen once; the top ten hold 2% to 2.5%. The CDR3 covers 14 residues. The germline CDR1 and CDR2 sequences are SGHRS and YFSETQ. V was pared by 3 bases and J by 7 bases, with 11 bases between. The V gene is TRBV5-1, the J gene TRBJ1-6; D remains ambiguous. This receptor was identified in a woman aged 40 to 50 in good health. Sequenced: blood. The CDR3 DNA sequence: TGCGCCAGCAGCTCTGATACTCCCAATTCACCCCTCCACTTT. It specifies CASSSDTPNSPLHF.